This T cell receptor beta chain derives from a study of blood T cell repertoires in COVID-19. Overall study context: COVID-19 samples collected from the United States, Italy and Spain covered acute and convalescent phases. PBMCs, B-cell-depleted T cells, or T cells provided the cDNA or gDNA that made up the material.

As processed by the authors: How many nucleated cells were present was estimated from reference gene primer amplification. Libraries were prepared by immunoSEQ multiplex PCR; TCRdb keeps only in-frame clonotypes and omits some of them. V and J calls and clone size are copied from that table; D and trimming were computed from the DNA. Among about 51,000 clones, about 86% were seen once, and the ten largest hold 1% to 1.5%. The CDR3 spans 15 residues. Germline CDR1 and CDR2: MNHEY and SVGAGI. J lost 6 bases, V lost 6 bases, and 10 bases had no gene match. This sequence joins TRBV6-5 and TRBJ2-1; 8 bases align to TRBD2. The source of this sequence is a man aged 60-69 years with acute or convalescent COVID-19. Source material: peripheral blood. The CDR3 nucleotides read TGTGCCAGCAGCCCCGATTATAGCGGGACCAATGAGCAGTTCTTC. This gives the protein CASSPDYSGTNEQFF.